This T cell receptor beta chain was recovered during a study of T-cell reconstitution after alpha-beta-depleted transplantation in children. Molecular barcoding with unique molecular identifiers was used for the TCRbeta library. TCRdb independently ran MiXCR on the PCR reads; one entry per CDR3 protein. The profile shows roughly 48,000 distinct CDR3 sequences, 5.8% of them singletons. This clonotype has at least ten counts. The antigen is undetermined. Study-wide points: Alpha-beta T cells about two months after transplant reportedly derived from several hundred expanded graft clones. Fresh T-cell production supplied most of the T-cell counts and diversity seen one year after transplant.

This TCR was sampled from a female patient between 2 and 15 years old who had a stem cell transplant for aplastic anemia, so the T cells may come from the graft donor. This material consisted of PBMCs, mostly from graft donor cells, taken 60 days after TCRalphabeta/CD19-depleted stem cell transplant.

The CDR3 DNA reads TGTGCCAGCAGCCCCCCGGAGAGCTCCTACGAGCAGTACTTC. Protein sequence: CASSPPESSYEQYF. The rearrangement links TRBV7-9 to TRBJ2-7; D gene uncertain. The V gene's germline CDR1 is SEHNR and CDR2 FQNEAQ (reference sequence). This CDR3 is built from 14 residues. V lost 5 bases and J lost 0, with 11 bases in between.